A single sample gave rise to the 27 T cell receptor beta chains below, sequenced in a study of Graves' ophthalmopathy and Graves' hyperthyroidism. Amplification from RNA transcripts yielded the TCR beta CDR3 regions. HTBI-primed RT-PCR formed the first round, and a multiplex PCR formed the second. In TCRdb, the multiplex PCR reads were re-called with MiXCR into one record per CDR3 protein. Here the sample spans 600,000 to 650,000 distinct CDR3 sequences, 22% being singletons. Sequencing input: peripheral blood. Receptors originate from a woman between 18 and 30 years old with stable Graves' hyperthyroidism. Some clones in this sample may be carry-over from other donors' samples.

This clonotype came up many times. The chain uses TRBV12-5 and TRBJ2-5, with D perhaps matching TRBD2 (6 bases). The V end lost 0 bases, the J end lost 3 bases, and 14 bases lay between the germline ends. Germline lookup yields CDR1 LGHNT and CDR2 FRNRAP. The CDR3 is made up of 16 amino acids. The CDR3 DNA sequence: TGTGCTAGTGGTTTGGTACTTGGAGGGGAAAAAGAGACCCAGTACTTC. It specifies CASGLVLGGEKETQYF.

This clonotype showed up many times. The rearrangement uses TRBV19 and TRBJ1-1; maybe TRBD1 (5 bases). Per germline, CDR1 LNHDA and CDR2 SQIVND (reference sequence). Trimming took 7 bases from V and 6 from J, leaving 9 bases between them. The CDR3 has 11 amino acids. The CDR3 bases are TGTGCCAGTAAATGGGGGGCTGAAGCTTTCTTT. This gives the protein CASKWGAEAFF.

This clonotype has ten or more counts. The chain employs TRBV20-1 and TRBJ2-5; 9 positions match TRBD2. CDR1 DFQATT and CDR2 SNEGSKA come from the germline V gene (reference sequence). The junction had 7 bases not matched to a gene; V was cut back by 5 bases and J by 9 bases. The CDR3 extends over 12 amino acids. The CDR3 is CSAGGGDRAQYF. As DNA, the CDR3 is TGCAGTGCTGGCGGGGGGGACCGGGCCCAGTACTTC.

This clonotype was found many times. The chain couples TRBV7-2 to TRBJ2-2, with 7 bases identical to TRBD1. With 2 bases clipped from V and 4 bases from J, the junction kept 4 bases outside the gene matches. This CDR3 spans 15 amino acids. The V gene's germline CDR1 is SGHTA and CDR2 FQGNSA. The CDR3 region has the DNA TGTGCCAGCAGCTTAAGAACAGGGGTCACCGGGGAGCTGTTTTTT. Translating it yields CASSLRTGVTGELFF.

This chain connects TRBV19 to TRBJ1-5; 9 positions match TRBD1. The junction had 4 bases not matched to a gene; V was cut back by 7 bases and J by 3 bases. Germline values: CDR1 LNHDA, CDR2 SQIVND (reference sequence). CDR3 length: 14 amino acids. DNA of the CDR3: TGTGCCAGTAAAACAGGGGGCTACAATCAGCCCCAGCATTTT. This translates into CASKTGGYNQPQHF.

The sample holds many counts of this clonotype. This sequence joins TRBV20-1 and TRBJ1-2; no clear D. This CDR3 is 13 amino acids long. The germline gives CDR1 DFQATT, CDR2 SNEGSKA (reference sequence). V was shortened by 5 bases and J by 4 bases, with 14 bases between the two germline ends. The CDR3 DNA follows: TGCAGTGCTCCCCGATCGGCTCGCTATGGCTACACCTTC. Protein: CSAPRSARYGYTF.

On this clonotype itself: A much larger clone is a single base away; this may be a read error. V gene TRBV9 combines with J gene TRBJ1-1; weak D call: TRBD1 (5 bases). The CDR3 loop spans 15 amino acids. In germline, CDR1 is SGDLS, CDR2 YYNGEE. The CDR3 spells CASSVEAGPNTEACF. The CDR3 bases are TGTGCCAGCAGCGTAGAGGCAGGGCCGAACACTGAAGCTTGCTTT.

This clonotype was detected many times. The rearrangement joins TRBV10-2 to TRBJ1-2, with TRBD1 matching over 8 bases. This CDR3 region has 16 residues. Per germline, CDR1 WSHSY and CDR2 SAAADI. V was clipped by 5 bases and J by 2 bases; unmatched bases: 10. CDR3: CASSNLDRAANYGYTF. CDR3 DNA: TGCGCCAGCAGTAACCTGGACAGGGCAGCCAACTATGGCTACACCTTC.

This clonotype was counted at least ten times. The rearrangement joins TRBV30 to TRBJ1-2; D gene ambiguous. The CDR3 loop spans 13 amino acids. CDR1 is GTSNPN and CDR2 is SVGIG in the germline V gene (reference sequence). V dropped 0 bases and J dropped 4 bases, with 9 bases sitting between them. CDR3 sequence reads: CAWSVGSLYGYTF. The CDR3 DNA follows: TGTGCCTGGAGTGTCGGCAGCCTCTATGGCTACACCTTC.

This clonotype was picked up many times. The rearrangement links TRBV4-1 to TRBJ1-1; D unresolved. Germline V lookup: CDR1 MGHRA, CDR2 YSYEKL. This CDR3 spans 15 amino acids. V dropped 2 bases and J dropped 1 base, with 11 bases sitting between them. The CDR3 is CASSQPLEENTEAFF. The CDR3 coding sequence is TGCGCCAGCAGCCAACCCCTGGAGGAGAACACTGAAGCTTTCTTT.

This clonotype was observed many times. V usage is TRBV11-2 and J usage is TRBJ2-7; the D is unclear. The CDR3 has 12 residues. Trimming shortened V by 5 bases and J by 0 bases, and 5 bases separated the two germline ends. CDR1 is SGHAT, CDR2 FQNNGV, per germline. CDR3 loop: CASSHSSYEQYF. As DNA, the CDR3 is TGTGCCAGCAGCCATAGCTCCTACGAGCAGTACTTC.

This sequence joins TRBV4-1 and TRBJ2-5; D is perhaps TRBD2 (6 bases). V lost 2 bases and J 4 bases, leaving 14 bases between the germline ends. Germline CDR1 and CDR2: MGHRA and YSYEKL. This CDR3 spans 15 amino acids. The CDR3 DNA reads TGCGCCAGCAGCCAAAGCGCGGGGTTTGGAGAGACCCAGTACTTC. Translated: CASSQSAGFGETQYF.

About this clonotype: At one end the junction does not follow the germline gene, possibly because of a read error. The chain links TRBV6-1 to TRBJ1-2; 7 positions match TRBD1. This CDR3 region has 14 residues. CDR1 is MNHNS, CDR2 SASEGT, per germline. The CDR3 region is CASRLGQTFYGYSF. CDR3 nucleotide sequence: TGTGCCAGCAGGCTGGGACAGACGTTCTATGGCTACAGCTTC.

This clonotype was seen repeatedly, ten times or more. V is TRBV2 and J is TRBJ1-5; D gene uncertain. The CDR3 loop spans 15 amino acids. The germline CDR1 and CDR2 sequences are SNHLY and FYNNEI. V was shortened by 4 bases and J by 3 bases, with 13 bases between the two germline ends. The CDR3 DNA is TGTGCCAGCAGTGTTAGCGGGCTGGTCAATCAGCCCCAGCATTTT. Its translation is CASSVSGLVNQPQHF.

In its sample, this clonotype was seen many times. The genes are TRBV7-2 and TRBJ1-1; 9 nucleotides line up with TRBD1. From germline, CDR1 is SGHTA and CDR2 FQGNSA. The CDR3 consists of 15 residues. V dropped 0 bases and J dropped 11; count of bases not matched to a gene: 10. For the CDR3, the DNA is TGTGCCAGCAGCTTAGCGTCGGGACAGGGATTTGAGGCTTTCTTT. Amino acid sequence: CASSLASGQGFEAFF.

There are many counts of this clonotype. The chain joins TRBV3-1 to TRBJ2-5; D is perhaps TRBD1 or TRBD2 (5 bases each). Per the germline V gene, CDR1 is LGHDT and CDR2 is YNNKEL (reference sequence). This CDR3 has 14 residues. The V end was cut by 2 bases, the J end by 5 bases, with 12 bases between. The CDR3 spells CASSQTGREETQYF. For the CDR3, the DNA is TGTGCCAGCAGCCAAACCGGCAGGGAGGAGACCCAGTACTTC.

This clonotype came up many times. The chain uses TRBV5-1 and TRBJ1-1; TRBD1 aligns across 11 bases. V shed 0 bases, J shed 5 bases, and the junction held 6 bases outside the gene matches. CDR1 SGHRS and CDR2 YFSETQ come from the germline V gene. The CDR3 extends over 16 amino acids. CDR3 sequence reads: CASSLGGTGGSTEAFF. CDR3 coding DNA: TGCGCCAGCAGCTTGGGGGGGACAGGGGGATCTACTGAAGCTTTCTTT.

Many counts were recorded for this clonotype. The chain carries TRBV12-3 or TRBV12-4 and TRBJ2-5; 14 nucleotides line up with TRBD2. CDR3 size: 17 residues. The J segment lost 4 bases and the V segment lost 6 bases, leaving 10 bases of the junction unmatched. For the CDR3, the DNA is TGTGCCAGCAGCCCCGGACTAGCGGGGGGCCGTGTAGAGACCCAGTACTTC. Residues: CASSPGLAGGRVETQYF.

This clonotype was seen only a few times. The chain's CDR3 is CASSVAGGVYEQYF. In nucleotides, the CDR3 is TGTGCCAGCAGTGTAGCGGGAGGAGTGTACGAGCAGTACTTC. V is TRBV2 and J is TRBJ2-7; TRBD2 matches 10 bases. The V and J ends lost 4 bases and 4 bases, in that order; junction bases with no gene match: 4. This CDR3 has 14 residues. Germline-derived CDR1 and CDR2 are SNHLY and FYNNEI.

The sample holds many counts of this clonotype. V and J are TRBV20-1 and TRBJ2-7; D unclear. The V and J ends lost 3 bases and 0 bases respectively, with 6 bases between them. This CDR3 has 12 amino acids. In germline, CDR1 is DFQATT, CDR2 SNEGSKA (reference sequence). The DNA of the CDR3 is TGCAGTGCTAGGGCCCTCTCCTACGAGCAGTACTTC. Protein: CSARALSYEQYF.

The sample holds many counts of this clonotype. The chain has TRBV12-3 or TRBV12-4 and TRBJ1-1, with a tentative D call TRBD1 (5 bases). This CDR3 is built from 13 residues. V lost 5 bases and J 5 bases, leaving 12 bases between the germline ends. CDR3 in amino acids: CASSLHPGTEAFF. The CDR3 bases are TGTGCCAGCAGTCTTCACCCAGGGACTGAAGCTTTCTTT.

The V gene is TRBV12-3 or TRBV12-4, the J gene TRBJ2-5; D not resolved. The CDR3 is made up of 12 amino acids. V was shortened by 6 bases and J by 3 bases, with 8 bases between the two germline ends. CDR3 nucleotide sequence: TGTGCCAGCAGGATGGGCGAAGAGACCCAGTACTTC. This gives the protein CASRMGEETQYF.

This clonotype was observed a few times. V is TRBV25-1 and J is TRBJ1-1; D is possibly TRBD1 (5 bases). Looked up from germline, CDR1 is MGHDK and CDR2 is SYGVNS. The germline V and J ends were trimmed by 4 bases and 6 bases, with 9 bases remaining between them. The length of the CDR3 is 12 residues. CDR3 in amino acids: CASSGVRAEAFF. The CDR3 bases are TGTGCCAGCAGTGGGGTCAGGGCTGAAGCTTTCTTT.

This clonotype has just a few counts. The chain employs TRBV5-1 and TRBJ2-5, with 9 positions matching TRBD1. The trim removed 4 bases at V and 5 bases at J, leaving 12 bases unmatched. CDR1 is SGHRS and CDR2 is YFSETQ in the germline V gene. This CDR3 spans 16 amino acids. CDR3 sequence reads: CASSPRGTGSEETQYF. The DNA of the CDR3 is TGCGCCAGCAGCCCGCGGGGGACAGGGTCCGAGGAGACCCAGTACTTC.

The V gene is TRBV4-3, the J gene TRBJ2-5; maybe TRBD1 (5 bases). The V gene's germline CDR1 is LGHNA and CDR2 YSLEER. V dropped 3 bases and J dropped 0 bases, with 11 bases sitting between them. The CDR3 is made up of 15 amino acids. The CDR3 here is CASSQNAGYQETQYF. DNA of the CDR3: TGCGCCAGCAGCCAGAATGCAGGGTACCAAGAGACCCAGTACTTC.

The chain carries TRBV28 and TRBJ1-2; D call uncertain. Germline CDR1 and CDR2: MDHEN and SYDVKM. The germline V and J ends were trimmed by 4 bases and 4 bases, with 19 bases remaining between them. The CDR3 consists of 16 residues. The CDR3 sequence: CASSSARAGPTYGYTF. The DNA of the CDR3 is TGTGCCAGCAGTTCCGCCAGAGCCGGACCAACCTATGGCTACACCTTC.

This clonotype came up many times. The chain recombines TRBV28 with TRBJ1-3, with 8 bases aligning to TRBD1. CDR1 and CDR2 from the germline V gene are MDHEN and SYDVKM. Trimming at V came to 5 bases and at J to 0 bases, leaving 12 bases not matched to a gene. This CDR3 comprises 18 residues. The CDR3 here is CASSERPGTGNSGNTIYF. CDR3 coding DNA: TGTGCCAGCAGTGAACGTCCCGGGACAGGAAACTCTGGAAACACCATATATTTT.